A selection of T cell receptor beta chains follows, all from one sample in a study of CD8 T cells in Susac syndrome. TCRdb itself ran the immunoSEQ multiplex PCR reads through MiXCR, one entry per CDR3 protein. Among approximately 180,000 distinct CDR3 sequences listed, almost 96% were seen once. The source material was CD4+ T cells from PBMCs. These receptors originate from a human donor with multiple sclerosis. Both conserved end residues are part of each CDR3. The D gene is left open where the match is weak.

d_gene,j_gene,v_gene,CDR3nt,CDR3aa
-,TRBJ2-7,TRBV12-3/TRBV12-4,TGTGCCAGCTCCGGGACCCAAGGCAACGAGCAGTACTTC,CASSGTQGNEQYF
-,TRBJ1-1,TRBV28,TGTGCCAGCACCTTCCCAGGCAACACTGAAGCTTTCTTT,CASTFPGNTEAFF
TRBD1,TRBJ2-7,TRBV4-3,TGCGCCAGCAGCCAAGATTTGGCGACAGGGAACCTTCTAAACGAGCAGTACTTC,CASSQDLATGNLLNEQYF
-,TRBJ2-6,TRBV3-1,TGTGCCAGCAGCCCCGGGGGTCAGTCTGGGGCCAACGTCCTGACTTTC,CASSPGGQSGANVLTF
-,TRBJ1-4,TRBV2,TGTGCCAGCAGAAGACAGCTCGAAAATGAAAAACTGTTTTTT,CASRRQLENEKLFF
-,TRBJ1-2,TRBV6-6,TGTGCCAGCAGTCTAGGACGGGGAAGTAACTATGGCTACACCTTC,CASSLGRGSNYGYTF
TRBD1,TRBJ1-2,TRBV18,TGTGCCAGCTCACCGCCGGGACAGAGTTTCTATGGCTACACCTTC,CASSPPGQSFYGYTF
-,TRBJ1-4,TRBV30,TGTGCCTGGAGTGGGGATACTTATGAAAAACTGTTTTTT,CAWSGDTYEKLFF
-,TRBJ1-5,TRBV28,TGTGCCAGCAGTCCATCCGGGACCCTCAATCAGCCCCAGCATTTT,CASSPSGTLNQPQHF
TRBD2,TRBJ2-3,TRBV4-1,TGCGCCAGCAGCCCCCAACTAGCGGGGGGGCTGGATACGCAGTATTTT,CASSPQLAGGLDTQYF
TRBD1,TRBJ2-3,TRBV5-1,TGCGCCAGCAGCTTAACAGGGGGCGGCACAGATACGCAGTATTTT,CASSLTGGGTDTQYF
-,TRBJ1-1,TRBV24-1,TGTGCCACCAGTGCTGTCTCTTTCTTT,CATSAVSFF
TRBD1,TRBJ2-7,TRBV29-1,TGCAGCACTTGGGACAGGTCAGGCTACGAGCAGTACTTC,CSTWDRSGYEQYF
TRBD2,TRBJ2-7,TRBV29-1,TGCAGCGTCGGGACTAGCTCGTACGAGCAGTACTTC,CSVGTSSYEQYF
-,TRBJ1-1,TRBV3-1,TGTGCCAGCAGAGAGGACAGCTTGAACACTGAAGCTTTCTTT,CASREDSLNTEAFF
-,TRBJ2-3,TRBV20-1,TGCAGTGCTAGAACAGGGACCTTTAGTGATACGCAGTATTTT,CSARTGTFSDTQYF
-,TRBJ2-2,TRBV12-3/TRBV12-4,TGTGCCAGCAGTCCCGACGAGAACACCGGGGAGCTGTTTTTT,CASSPDENTGELFF
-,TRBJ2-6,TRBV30,TGTGCCTGGAGTCTCGGTGGGGCCAACGTCCTGACTTTC,CAWSLGGANVLTF
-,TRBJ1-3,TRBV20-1,TGCAGTGCTAGTTATGGGCGCCGCTCTGGAAACACCATATATTTT,CSASYGRRSGNTIYF
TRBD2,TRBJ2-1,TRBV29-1,TGCAGCGTAGTACCACGGGGGGGTATCTACAATGAGCAGTTCTTC,CSVVPRGGIYNEQFF
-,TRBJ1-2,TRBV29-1,TGCAGCGTTGAGGGGTCCAGGGAAGGGATCTATGGCTACACCTTC,CSVEGSREGIYGYTF
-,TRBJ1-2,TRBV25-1,TGTGCCAGCAGTGATCCCGGGACGGTCTATGGCTACACCTTC,CASSDPGTVYGYTF